This T cell receptor beta chain was observed in a study of blood T cell dynamics during melanoma immunotherapy. Background on the study: Standard first-line treatment here was pembrolizumab or nivolumab plus ipilimumab in metastatic melanoma.

As for time point: week 3, after first cycle of checkpoint inhibitor. Apart from two fast progressors, RECIST 1.1 response was judged 12 weeks post-infusion. The trim removed 3 bases at V and 5 bases at J, leaving 4 bases unmatched. CDR1 SGHTA and CDR2 FQGNSA come from the germline V gene. CDR3 length equals 13 residues. Study-level points and caveats: At W3, later disease-control patients showed bifurcated PBMC repertoire changes, unlike progressors. The study could not tell melanoma-specific clones from general immune activation.

TCRdb's copy holds only in-frame clones and misses some; the assay was immunoSEQ multiplex PCR. The profile covers about 5,900 clones, with approximately 84% appearing a single time and 10% to 13% taken by the ten largest. About this clone: Its antigen is undetermined.

The chain joins TRBV7-2 to TRBJ2-7; 7 nucleotides align to TRBD1. The receptor was derived from a human donor with melanoma. This sample comprised blood, obtained from a patient treated with checkpoint blockade. The CDR3 nucleotides read TGTGCCAGCAGCTTTAGGGGGCAGGACGAGCAGTACTTC. Protein sequence: CASSFRGQDEQYF.